This record covers a single TCR beta chain. Its antigen remains unidentified. These data belong to a study of T-cell reconstitution after alpha-beta-depleted transplantation in children. A library of TCRbeta sequences, prepared with unique molecular identifiers, was generated. One entry per CDR3 protein, called by TCRdb with MiXCR from the PCR reads. Of 350,000 to 500,000 distinct CDR3 sequences in the sample, over 40% were seen once. The ends were cut back, 4 bases at V and 2 bases at J, with 8 bases in the middle. This CDR3 has 12 residues. The germline V gene encodes CDR1 SQVTM and CDR2 ANQGSEA. Study results and limitations: Expanded graft clones numbering several hundred reportedly gave rise to alpha-beta T cells about two months after transplant. Counts and diversity of T cells one year after transplant came mostly from newly produced T cells. High day-60 TCRbeta diversity in some patients came from surviving recipient T cells and thymic progenitors.

The genes are TRBV29-1 and TRBJ2-5, with a weak D call TRBD1 (6 bases). This material consisted of PBMCs, taken before TCRalphabeta/CD19-depleted stem cell transplant. The TCR originated in a girl aged 2-10 years with aplastic anemia, due to receive a stem cell transplant. Written as DNA, the CDR3 is TGCAGCGTTGTGGGGACACAAGAGACCCAGTACTTC. Its protein is CSVVGTQETQYF.